Each of the 18 T cell receptor beta chains below was sequenced from the same sample in a study of shared clonotypes between healthy human individuals. The repertoire was sequenced with immunoSEQ multiplex PCR; TCRdb's copy has only in-frame clones and lacks some. This table has approximately 940,000 clones, around 80% appearing once. The sequencing sample was made of memory CD4+ T cells sorted from blood. Subset specified: CD45RA-negative fraction. The receptors come from a man aged 18 to 30 in good health.

V is TRBV10-3 and J is TRBJ1-4; possible D gene TRBD1, 5 bases. The germline gives CDR1 ENHRY, CDR2 SYGVKD. The V gene lost 6 bases and the J gene lost 7 bases, with 15 bases spanning the gap. The CDR3 consists of 14 residues. CDR3 loop: CAIREDTAGEKLFF. DNA of the CDR3: TGTGCCATCAGGGAGGACACGGCTGGTGAAAAACTGTTTTTT.

The chain links TRBV6-1 to TRBJ1-4; D ambiguous. Germline CDR1 MNHNS, CDR2 SASEGT. The CDR3 sequence is 15 residues long. The V gene lost 5 bases and the J gene lost 0 bases, with 10 bases spanning the gap. CDR3 nucleotide sequence: TGTGCCAGCAGTAGGCAGAGGGCAACTAATGAAAAACTGTTTTTT. This gives the protein CASSRQRATNEKLFF.

V and J are TRBV19 and TRBJ2-7; TRBD1 matches 7 bases. Trimming at V came to 5 bases and at J to 2 bases, leaving 6 bases not matched to a gene. This CDR3 contains 14 residues. Germline assignment: CDR1 LNHDA and CDR2 SQIVND (reference sequence). The CDR3 region has the DNA TGTGCCAGTAGTCCCGCACAGGGGACCTACGAGCAGTACTTC. This codes for CASSPAQGTYEQYF.

The J gene is TRBJ1-6, the V gene TRBV9; D unresolved. CDR1 and CDR2 (germline): SGDLS, YYNGEE. V gave up 4 bases and J gave up 6 bases, with 11 bases separating them. This CDR3 has 14 residues. CDR3 sequence reads: CASSSPGLNSPLHF. The DNA for the CDR3 is TGTGCCAGCAGCTCGCCCGGCCTTAATTCACCCCTCCACTTT.

The rearrangement joins TRBV7-8 to TRBJ2-7, with 8 bases aligning to TRBD1. The CDR3 is made up of 15 amino acids. The J segment lost 2 bases and the V segment lost 2 bases, leaving 5 bases of the junction unmatched. CDR1 is SGHVS and CDR2 is FQNEAQ in the germline V gene. The CDR3 loop reads CASSLKGQGPYEQYF. DNA of the CDR3: TGTGCCAGCAGCTTAAAAGGACAGGGCCCCTACGAGCAGTACTTC.

This clone was seen a few times. The rearrangement joins TRBV20-1 to TRBJ1-1; no clear D gene. The germline V gene has CDR1 DFQATT and CDR2 SNEGSKA (reference sequence). Trimming removed 5 bases at V and 8 bases at J, with 9 bases between. The CDR3 is 10 amino acids. CDR3 region: CSAPREEAFF. CDR3 sequence (DNA): TGCAGTGCTCCACGAGAGGAAGCTTTCTTT.

The V gene is TRBV7-2, the J gene TRBJ1-1; maybe TRBD1 (5 bases). The CDR3 runs 14 residues. V lost 2 bases, J lost 4 bases, and 11 bases lay in between. Germline-derived CDR1 and CDR2 are SGHTA and FQGNSA. DNA for the CDR3: TGTGCCAGCAGCTTATGGGGGGGAGGCACTGAAGCTTTCTTT. Translation gives CASSLWGGGTEAFF. The whole variable domain, remainder taken from reference TRBV7-2 and TRBJ1-1, is GAGVSQSPSNKVTEKGKDVELRCDPISGHTALYWYRQSLGQGLEFLIYFQGNSAPDKSGLPSDRFSAERTGGSVSTLTIQRTQQEDSAVYLCASSLWGGGTEAFFGQGTRLTVV.

This clone was recorded a few times. The chain recombines TRBV9 with TRBJ1-1, with TRBD1 matching over 7 bases. This CDR3 is built from 15 residues. Germline trimming cut 4 bases from V and 0 bases from J; bases unmatched to any gene: 6. Germline V CDR1 and CDR2: SGDLS, YYNGEE. This chain's CDR3 is CASSRMGQLNTEAFF. DNA for the CDR3: TGTGCCAGCAGCAGAATGGGACAGCTGAACACTGAAGCTTTCTTT.

This chain joins TRBV2 and TRBJ2-3; D gene unclear. CDR1 SNHLY and CDR2 FYNNEI come from the germline V gene. This CDR3 region has 15 residues. V shed 6 bases and J shed 0 bases, with 13 bases lying between them. The CDR3 loop reads CASRRTEFSTDTQYF. CDR3 nucleotides: TGTGCCAGCAGAAGGACCGAATTTAGCACAGATACGCAGTATTTT.

This clone has at least ten counts. The J gene is TRBJ2-1, the V gene TRBV4-1; D gene uncertain. Germline V gene data show CDR1 as MGHRA and CDR2 as YSYEKL. The CDR3 spans 14 residues. V lost 2 bases and J lost 9, with 14 bases in between. This chain's CDR3 is CASSQTAAVSEQFF. CDR3 sequence (DNA): TGCGCCAGCAGCCAAACCGCTGCGGTCAGTGAGCAGTTCTTC.

This rearrangement joins TRBV30 to TRBJ1-4; 7 nucleotides align to TRBD1. Trimming removed 0 bases from V and 7 bases from J; junction bases left unmatched: 8. Germline CDR1 and CDR2: GTSNPN and SVGIG (reference sequence). The CDR3 has 15 residues. For the CDR3, the DNA is TGTGCCTGGAGTGTACCTGGAGGGGGCGGTGAAAAACTGTTTTTT. Translated, it gives CAWSVPGGGGEKLFF.

V gene TRBV19 combines with J gene TRBJ2-1; weak D call: TRBD2 (6 bases). The germline V and J ends were trimmed by 5 bases and 0 bases, with 17 bases remaining between them. The CDR3 sequence is 17 residues long. Germline CDR1 and CDR2: LNHDA and SQIVND (reference sequence). The CDR3: CASSPRLGGHSYNEQFF. CDR3 bases: TGTGCCAGTAGTCCTCGACTAGGCGGGCACTCCTACAATGAGCAGTTCTTC.

The chain couples TRBV7-2 to TRBJ1-4; possible D gene TRBD1, 5 bases. This CDR3 spans 16 amino acids. Germline lookup yields CDR1 SGHTA and CDR2 FQGNSA. V lost 5 bases, J lost 8 bases, and 21 bases lay in between. CDR3 loop: CASSGGGASMFEKLFF. As DNA, the CDR3 is TGTGCCAGCAGCGGGGGTGGGGCTTCGATGTTCGAAAAACTGTTTTTT.

Only one count was recorded for this clone. This chain connects TRBV6-6 to TRBJ1-2; TRBD1 might be the D (6 bases). V dropped 6 bases and J dropped 4 bases, with 12 bases sitting between them. Germline-derived CDR1 and CDR2 are MNHNY and SVGAGI (reference sequence). The CDR3 runs 13 residues. The CDR3 nucleotides are TGTGCCAGCAGCCAAGACAGGCTCTATGGCTACACCTTC. This gives the protein CASSQDRLYGYTF.

The J gene is TRBJ2-5, the V gene TRBV5-8, with TRBD2 identical over 9 bases. Trimming cost V 4 bases and J 3 bases; bases outside gene matches: 7. This CDR3 spans 15 amino acids. From germline, CDR1 is SGHTS and CDR2 YDEGEE. This chain's CDR3 is CASSPGTSSKETQYF. In DNA, the CDR3 is TGTGCCAGCAGCCCTGGGACTAGCAGCAAAGAGACCCAGTACTTC.

The chain recombines TRBV20-1 with TRBJ1-1; D call uncertain. Trimming took 7 bases from V and 0 from J, leaving 6 bases between them. The CDR3 extends over 11 amino acids. The germline CDR1 and CDR2 sequences are DFQATT and SNEGSKA (reference sequence). Written as DNA, the CDR3 is TGCAGTGTCCGGCTGAACACTGAAGCTTTCTTT. Protein sequence: CSVRLNTEAFF.

There are a few counts of this clone. The V and J genes are TRBV2 and TRBJ1-1; D ambiguous. This CDR3 is built from 11 residues. V was cut by 4 bases and J by 7 bases, with 7 bases left in between. The V gene's germline CDR1 is SNHLY and CDR2 FYNNEI. The CDR3 DNA reads as TGTGCCAGCAGTGTGATAGGTGAAGCTTTCTTT. Its translation is CASSVIGEAFF.

The chain combines TRBV7-9 with TRBJ1-2; possible D gene TRBD1, 5 bases. CDR3 size: 14 residues. V was clipped by 2 bases and J by 6 bases, with 13 bases between them. The V gene's germline CDR1 is SEHNR and CDR2 FQNEAQ (reference sequence). The CDR3 loop reads CASSLISGIDGYTF. DNA for the CDR3: TGTGCCAGCAGCTTAATCTCAGGGATTGATGGCTACACCTTC.